The clone carrying this T cell receptor beta chain was found many times. The antigen is not known. TCRdb analysed the 5' RACE reads with MiXCR anew, one entry per CDR3 protein. The table has 6,000 to 9,500 distinct CDR3 sequences, 7.5% to 8.5% seen once. Described time point: sample taken at primary tumor resection. The input material, whole RNA from tumor, nontumor lung or frozen PBMC, was sequenced unsorted. The source of the sample is a study of spatial heterogeneity in lung cancer. Overall study context: Matched bulk RNA-seq gave a T cell module score that correlated strongly with tumor-region TCR transcript counts. Study-wide findings and caveats: The study found that expanded intratumoral alpha and beta TCR counts tracked tumor mutation counts.

This CDR3 comprises 14 residues. V gave up 3 bases and J gave up 3 bases, with 9 bases separating them. The receptor comes from a male donor with early-stage non-small cell lung cancer. The sample was lung tumor tissue, taken at surgery. This chain uses TRBV12-3 or TRBV12-4 with TRBJ2-1; no clear D. CDR3 sequence: CASSFGEVYNEQFF. In DNA form, the CDR3 reads TGTGCCAGCAGTTTCGGCGAAGTCTACAATGAGCAGTTCTTC.